These 3 T cell receptor beta chains originate from one sample sequenced in a study of blood T cell repertoires in COVID-19. Profiling relied on immunoSEQ multiplex PCR, and the TCRdb table lists in-frame clones only, not all of them. Of 150,000 to 200,000 clones listed, around nine tenths were seen once; the top ten hold 4% to 5.5%. Sequenced sample: peripheral blood. The receptors were sampled from a human donor in a cohort sampled during active COVID-19.

Only a few counts were recorded for this clone. The chain joins TRBV10-3 to TRBJ1-2; D is unresolved. The germline gives CDR1 ENHRY, CDR2 SYGVKD. CDR3 length: 15 residues. Trimming took off 3 bases at V and 5 bases at J, with 16 bases between the two ends. The CDR3 DNA follows: TGTGCCATCAGTGAAAACCCCGGGGATCCTTATGGCTACACCTTC. It is translated as CAISENPGDPYGYTF.

This chain uses TRBV27 with TRBJ1-4; 11 bases are a match to TRBD1. The CDR3 spans 14 residues. V was pared by 8 bases and J by 8 bases, with 7 bases of the junction left unmatched. Germline CDR1 is MNHEY and CDR2 is SMNVEV (reference sequence). CDR3 protein: CASAGQGAYEKLFF. The CDR3 region has the DNA TGTGCCAGCGCCGGACAGGGGGCTTACGAAAAACTGTTTTTT.

V and J are TRBV5-4 and TRBJ2-1; 10 positions agree with TRBD2. The CDR3 is made up of 16 amino acids. Germline CDR1 reads SGHNT; CDR2 reads YYREEE (reference sequence). V dropped 4 bases and J dropped 6; count of bases not matched to a gene: 10. The DNA for the CDR3 is TGTGCCAGCAGCAGGGATGCTAGCGGGGGTGTCAATGAGCAGTTCTTC. Residues: CASSRDASGGVNEQFF.